The 12 T cell receptor beta chains given below trace back to one sample, sequenced in a study of blood T cell repertoires in COVID-19. Profiled with immunoSEQ multiplex PCR; TCRdb holds only in-frame clones, not every one. The sample consists of around 140,000 clones, over 80% of them appearing once. Sequencing was performed on peripheral blood. The receptors shown here come from a man aged 50 or older who had recovered from COVID-19.

The chain employs TRBV12-3 or TRBV12-4 and TRBJ1-2; 9 bases map to TRBD1. Losses at the gene ends were 6 bases for V and 5 bases for J; bases not matched to a gene: 4. The CDR3 spans 13 residues. The CDR3: CASSKTGGYGYTF. The CDR3 DNA is TGTGCCAGCAGCAAGACAGGGGGTTATGGCTACACCTTC.

Points on this clone: The sample carries other DNA sequences with the same CDR3. This chain uses TRBV10-3 with TRBJ1-1, with 8 positions matching TRBD1. The CDR3 has 13 residues. V was pared by 6 bases and J by 4 bases, with 4 bases of the junction left unmatched. Germline values: CDR1 ENHRY, CDR2 SYGVKD. The CDR3: CAIRDRGSTEAFF. The DNA of the CDR3 is TGTGCCATCAGAGACAGGGGAAGCACTGAAGCTTTCTTT.

This clone showed up just once. The chain links TRBV5-1 to TRBJ2-6; D ambiguous. This CDR3 has 19 residues. Trimming removed 0 bases at V and 4 bases at J, with 20 bases between. From germline, CDR1 is SGHRS and CDR2 YFSETQ. CDR3 sequence reads: CASSLAGWALDPGANVLTF. CDR3 in DNA: TGCGCCAGCAGCTTGGCCGGTTGGGCACTGGATCCCGGGGCCAACGTCCTGACTTTC. The whole variable domain, remainder taken from reference TRBV5-1 and TRBJ2-6, is KAGVTQTPRYLIKTRGQQVTLSCSPISGHRSVSWYQQTPGQGLQFLFEYFSETQRNKGNFPGRFSGRQFSNSRSEMNVSTLELGDSALYLCASSLAGWALDPGANVLTFGAGSRLTVL.

The V and J genes are TRBV5-1 and TRBJ1-2; tentatively, D is TRBD1 (5 bases). V lost 1 base and J lost 7, with 14 bases in between. The length of the CDR3 is 14 residues. Germline-derived CDR1 and CDR2 are SGHRS and YFSETQ. The CDR3 DNA is TGCGCCAGCAGCTTGCTTACAGGTCTGGGTGGCTACACCTTC. Its protein product is CASSLLTGLGGYTF.

CDR3: CASRGTESTDTQYF. The CDR3 nucleotides read TGTGCCAGCAGGGGGACAGAAAGCACAGATACGCAGTATTTT. V usage is TRBV6-5 and J usage is TRBJ2-3; 7 nucleotides line up with TRBD1. V shed 6 bases, J shed 0 bases, and the junction held 3 bases outside the gene matches. The CDR3 spans 14 residues. Germline assignment: CDR1 MNHEY and CDR2 SVGAGI.

The rearrangement uses TRBV4-3 and TRBJ1-4, with D uncertain. Germline V CDR1 and CDR2: LGHNA, YSLEER. The CDR3 sequence is 16 residues long. Trimming took off 1 base at V and 0 bases at J, with 9 bases between the two ends. The CDR3 spells CASSQGVTPTNEKLFF. The CDR3, as DNA: TGCGCCAGCAGCCAAGGTGTGACACCAACTAATGAAAAACTGTTTTTT.

This chain joins TRBV10-1 and TRBJ2-5; TRBD2 agrees at 9 bases. The CDR3 runs 19 residues. Per the germline V gene, CDR1 is WNHNN and CDR2 is SYGVQD (reference sequence). V was pared by 0 bases and J by 2 bases, with 13 bases of the junction left unmatched. The CDR3 sequence is CASSESTRGLAFPQETQYF. Written as DNA, the CDR3 is TGCGCCAGCAGTGAGTCTACGAGGGGACTAGCATTCCCGCAAGAGACCCAGTACTTC.

The chain couples TRBV4-2 to TRBJ1-2; D remains unclear. The length of the CDR3 is 14 residues. The V end lost 7 bases, the J end lost 1 base, and 13 bases lay between the germline ends. Germline CDR1 and CDR2: LGHNA and YNFKEQ. For the CDR3, the DNA is TGTGCCAGCAAGGGAGCCGAGCATAACTATGGCTACACCTTC. Protein: CASKGAEHNYGYTF.

Here the CDR3 DNA reads TGTGCCAGCTCACCACCCGGGGGAAAGAACACTGAAGCTTTCTTT. Protein product: CASSPPGGKNTEAFF. The rearrangement joins TRBV18 to TRBJ1-1; D may be TRBD1 (5 bases). In germline, CDR1 is KGHSH, CDR2 LQKENI. Trimming took off 0 bases at V and 1 base at J, with 9 bases between the two ends. The CDR3 consists of 15 residues.

The chain is built from TRBV19 and TRBJ2-5; TRBD2 agrees at 7 bases. Germline CDR1 and CDR2: LNHDA and SQIVND (reference sequence). The CDR3 length is 13 residues. V was pared by 4 bases and J by 2 bases, with 1 base of the junction left unmatched. The chain's CDR3 is CASSRAGQETQYF. In DNA form, the CDR3 reads TGTGCCAGTAGTAGAGCGGGGCAAGAGACCCAGTACTTC.

The J gene is TRBJ1-5, the V gene TRBV7-2; D gene ambiguous. Germline V gene sequence: CDR1 SGHTA, CDR2 FQGNSA. The ends were cut back, 4 bases at V and 5 bases at J, with 12 bases in the middle. This CDR3 has 14 amino acids. CDR3 coding DNA: TGTGCCAGCAGCTCTGGGTGGGGAGATCAGCCCCAGCATTTT. Translating gives CASSSGWGDQPQHF.

The DNA of the CDR3 is TGTGCCAGCGCTAGTGGGGGACTAGGCACAGATACGCAGTATTTT. It translates to CASASGGLGTDTQYF. This chain joins TRBV6-5 and TRBJ2-3; TRBD2 matches at 8 bases. Unmatched junction bases numbered 8, after V lost 8 bases and J lost 1 base. From germline, CDR1 is MNHEY and CDR2 SVGAGI. This CDR3 has 15 residues.